The clone carrying this T cell receptor (beta chain) was observed at least ten times. Antigen unknown. Original data processing: The study took CDR3 differences across clinicopathological groups and made a distant-metastasis classifier for papillary thyroid cancer from them. TCRdb re-called the PCR reads with MiXCR. The V and J calls were determined by TCRdb, not by the authors. Found here are over 20,000 clones, about 24% of them singletons; the top ten hold approximately 12%. The data stem from a study of metastatic and nonmetastatic thyroid tumors. Overall study results and limits: Benign nodules reportedly had significantly lower TCR beta diversity than malignant thyroid tumors in blood and tumor.

No patient had received any treatment before thyroid surgery. V shed 5 bases and J shed 5 bases, with 3 bases lying between them. The CDR3 covers 11 residues. The sequence was obtained from a male donor with papillary thyroid cancer or a benign thyroid nodule (not recorded which). Some clones in this sample may be carry-over from other donors' samples. The chain has TRBV12-3 or TRBV12-4 and TRBJ2-2; unclear D gene. Sequenced material: tumor tissue. The CDR3 DNA follows: TGTGCCAGCAGTATTACCGGGGAGCTGTTTTTT. It codes for CASSITGELFF.